The rows below give T cell receptor beta chains drawn from one sample of a study of blood T cell repertoires in COVID-19. The protocol was immunoSEQ multiplex PCR, while the TCRdb copy is restricted to in-frame clones and leaves out a portion. Of 250,000 to 300,000 clones in the sample, over 75% were seen once. Source material: PBMCs or T cells enriched from blood (not recorded which). The receptors originated from a woman in her 30s who had recovered from COVID-19. The CDR3 runs from the conserved cysteine through the conserved F or W.

V gene: TRBV2
J gene: TRBJ2-7
CDR3 protein: CASSEGLAGAGEQYF

V gene: TRBV5-4
J gene: TRBJ2-7
CDR3 protein: CASTKQGLSAWNEQYF

V gene: TRBV5-1
J gene: TRBJ1-1
CDR3 protein: CASSSRLAGNTEAFF

V gene: TRBV28
J gene: TRBJ2-3
CDR3 protein: CASSFSGPSTDTQYF

V gene: TRBV2
J gene: TRBJ2-5
CDR3 protein: CASGQRETQYF

V gene: TRBV5-1
J gene: TRBJ1-2
CDR3 protein: CASSFYQGNPNYGYTF

V gene: TRBV18
J gene: TRBJ2-3
CDR3 protein: CASSGDYLSTDTQYF

V gene: TRBV25-1
J gene: TRBJ2-7
CDR3 protein: CASSPSGRAEQYF

V gene: TRBV5-6
J gene: TRBJ2-3
CDR3 protein: CASSLRGTRTDTQYF

V gene: TRBV2
J gene: TRBJ2-7
CDR3 protein: CASRSRTGRGYEQYF

V gene: TRBV7-9
J gene: TRBJ1-3
CDR3 protein: CASSLWQNSGNTIYF

V gene: TRBV2
J gene: TRBJ2-1
CDR3 protein: CASREGGNEQFF

V gene: TRBV3-1/TRBV3-2
J gene: TRBJ2-4
CDR3 protein: CASSPILAGGPGNIQYF

V gene: TRBV9
J gene: TRBJ2-6
CDR3 protein: CASSPTGANVLTF

V gene: TRBV10-3
J gene: TRBJ2-7
CDR3 protein: CAISRQGGTYEQYF

V gene: TRBV30
J gene: TRBJ1-6
CDR3 protein: CAWSEGASSYNSPLHF

V gene: TRBV28
J gene: TRBJ1-4
CDR3 protein: CASSNTGGSEKLFF

V gene: TRBV18
J gene: TRBJ2-7
CDR3 protein: CASSGPGLAGQTSAYEQYF

V gene: TRBV6-2/TRBV6-3
J gene: TRBJ2-7
CDR3 protein: CASSYFTGAYEQYF

V gene: TRBV20-1
J gene: TRBJ1-5
CDR3 protein: CSASPAEQGDQPQHF

V gene: TRBV6-5
J gene: TRBJ1-5
CDR3 protein: CATRVQGNQPQHF

V gene: TRBV27
J gene: TRBJ1-6
CDR3 protein: CASSPRTGYSYNSPLHF

V gene: TRBV4-2
J gene: TRBJ2-2
CDR3 protein: CASSQAPGVGTGELFF

V gene: TRBV3-1/TRBV3-2
J gene: TRBJ1-6
CDR3 protein: CASSLVDSYNSPLHF

V gene: TRBV19
J gene: TRBJ2-2
CDR3 protein: CASTTGLAENTGELFF

V gene: TRBV9
J gene: TRBJ2-2
CDR3 protein: CASSVLASRTGELFF

V gene: TRBV18
J gene: TRBJ2-1
CDR3 protein: CASSPPLGRGRYNEQFF

V gene: TRBV5-1
J gene: TRBJ2-1
CDR3 protein: CASSLFGTGWDNEQFF

V gene: TRBV5-6
J gene: TRBJ1-2
CDR3 protein: CASSWGRGATYGYTF

V gene: TRBV4-1
J gene: TRBJ2-5
CDR3 protein: CASSQELPGFGRETQYF

V gene: TRBV27
J gene: TRBJ2-1
CDR3 protein: CASGSRSYNEQFF

V gene: TRBV30
J gene: TRBJ2-7
CDR3 protein: CAWSQGYEQYF

V gene: TRBV5-1
J gene: TRBJ2-7
CDR3 protein: CASSLAGQGAREQYF

V gene: TRBV28
J gene: TRBJ1-2
CDR3 protein: CASSFMQGSNYGYTF

V gene: TRBV19
J gene: TRBJ1-1
CDR3 protein: CASIRFSEAFF

V gene: TRBV7-3
J gene: TRBJ2-5
CDR3 protein: CASSRSGRAGETQYF

V gene: TRBV6-5
J gene: TRBJ1-5
CDR3 protein: CASRWTGSNQPQHF

V gene: TRBV29-1
J gene: TRBJ2-2
CDR3 protein: CSVDASGRATGELFF

V gene: TRBV6-5
J gene: TRBJ2-2
CDR3 protein: CASSRLAANTGELFF

V gene: TRBV11-2
J gene: TRBJ2-5
CDR3 protein: CASSLGTGTGVKVQETQYF

V gene: TRBV27
J gene: TRBJ2-3
CDR3 protein: CASSTTSGTSTDTQYF

V gene: TRBV7-9
J gene: TRBJ2-7
CDR3 protein: CASSLDGGGDF

V gene: TRBV30
J gene: TRBJ1-2
CDR3 protein: CAWSVRRGGSYGYTF

V gene: TRBV30
J gene: TRBJ1-5
CDR3 protein: CAWDREYSNQPQHF

V gene: TRBV4-2
J gene: TRBJ2-7
CDR3 protein: CASSHRAGGSYEQYF

V gene: TRBV3-1/TRBV3-2
J gene: TRBJ1-5
CDR3 protein: CASSQLDREGDQPQHF

V gene: TRBV30
J gene: TRBJ2-7
CDR3 protein: CAWSVTGSSEQYF